The present T cell receptor (beta chain) was sequenced within a study of CD8 T cells in Susac syndrome. Whole-study findings and limits: The study admitted that it had a relatively small number of individuals in its TCR sequencing and HLA analysis.

RNA amounts of about 0.45 to 1 ug underwent reverse transcription with random hexamers. The TCR beta CDR3 was amplified by immunoSEQ multiplex PCR across 54 Vbeta, 13 Jbeta. One entry per CDR3 protein, called by TCRdb with MiXCR from the immunoSEQ multiplex PCR reads. Counted here are 400,000 or so distinct CDR3 sequences, 75% to 90% occurring once; the ten biggest clones make up 0.09% to 0.15%. CD8+ and CD4+ T cells taken from blood had their TCR beta sequenced. The patients serving as multiple sclerosis controls were treatment-naive. They had stable or active relapsing-remitting disease and fulfilled revised McDonald criteria. In regard to this clonotype: Its matching antigen is unknown.

Germline CDR1 reads MNHNS; CDR2 reads SASEGT. This CDR3 has 16 residues. V was shortened by 5 bases and J by 1 base, with 18 bases between the two germline ends. Sequenced input: CD8+ T cells from PBMCs. This chain uses TRBV6-1 with TRBJ2-7; weak D call: TRBD2 (6 bases). This TCR was sampled from a human donor with multiple sclerosis. In DNA, the CDR3 is TGTGCCAGCAGTACCCTTGGGGTCAGCGGGTCCTACGAGCAGTACTTC. Residues: CASSTLGVSGSYEQYF.